Sequencing of this T cell receptor (beta chain) was carried out in a study of blood T cell repertoires in COVID-19. Clones were sequenced by immunoSEQ multiplex PCR, and TCRdb holds only the in-frame ones, with some missing. The sample carries more than 150,000 clones, about 90% recorded once. CDR3 length: 16 amino acids. Trimming shortened V by 0 bases and J by 3 bases, and 14 bases separated the two germline ends. The germline V gene encodes CDR1 KGHSH and CDR2 LQKENI. This chain links TRBV18 with TRBJ1-1; D is uncertain. The source material was peripheral blood. The sequence derives from a man between 65 and 80 years old with active or convalescent COVID-19. This chain's CDR3 is CASSPPREGGDTEAFF. CDR3 nucleotide sequence: TGTGCCAGCTCACCACCGAGGGAGGGCGGGGACACTGAAGCTTTCTTT.